The present T cell receptor beta chain was sequenced within a study of blood T cell repertoires in COVID-19. The wider study: Italy, Spain and the United States were the sources of the convalescent and acute COVID-19 samples. PBMCs, B-cell-depleted T cells, or T cells provided the cDNA or gDNA that made up the material.

Germline assignment: CDR1 SGHRS and CDR2 YFSETQ. This CDR3 is built from 15 residues. The V end was cut by 1 base, the J end by 3 bases, with 11 bases between. In the original workflow: The assay estimated nucleated cells by amplifying reference gene primers. Sequencing was performed with immunoSEQ multiplex PCR; in TCRdb, only in-frame clones are kept and a portion is missing. V and J calls and clone size follow that table, whereas D and trimming were derived from the DNA. The data contain around 18,000 clones, 91% of them seen just once; the ten biggest clones take up more than 5.5%. This TCR was recovered from a human donor in a cohort sampled during active COVID-19. The chain is built from TRBV5-1 and TRBJ2-1, with D possibly matching TRBD1 (5 bases). Material for sequencing was peripheral blood. The CDR3 nucleotides are TGCGCCAGCAGCTTGTGGGGCGGAGACTACAATGAGCAGTTCTTC. Protein: CASSLWGGDYNEQFF.